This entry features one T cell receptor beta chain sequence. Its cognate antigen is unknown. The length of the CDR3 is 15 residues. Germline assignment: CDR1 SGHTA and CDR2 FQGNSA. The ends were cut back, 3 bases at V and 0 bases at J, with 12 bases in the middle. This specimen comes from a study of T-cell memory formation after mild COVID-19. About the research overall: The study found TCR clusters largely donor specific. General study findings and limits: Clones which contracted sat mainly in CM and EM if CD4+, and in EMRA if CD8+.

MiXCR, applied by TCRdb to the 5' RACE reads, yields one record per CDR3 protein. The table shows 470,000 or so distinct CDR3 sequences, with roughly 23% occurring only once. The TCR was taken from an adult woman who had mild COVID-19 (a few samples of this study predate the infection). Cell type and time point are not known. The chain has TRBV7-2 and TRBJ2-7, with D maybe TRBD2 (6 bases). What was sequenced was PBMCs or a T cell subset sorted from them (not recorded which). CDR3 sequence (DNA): TGTGCCAGCAGCTTGGAGAGCGGGCGCTCCTACGAGCAGTACTTC. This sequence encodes CASSLESGRSYEQYF.